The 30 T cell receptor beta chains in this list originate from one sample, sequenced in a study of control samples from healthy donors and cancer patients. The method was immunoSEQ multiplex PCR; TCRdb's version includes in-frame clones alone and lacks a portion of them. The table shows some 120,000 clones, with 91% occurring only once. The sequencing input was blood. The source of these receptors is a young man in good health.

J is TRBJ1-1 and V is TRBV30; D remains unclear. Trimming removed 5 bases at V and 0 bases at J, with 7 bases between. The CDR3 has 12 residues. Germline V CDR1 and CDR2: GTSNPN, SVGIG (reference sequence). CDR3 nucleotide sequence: TGTGCCTGGGGACGGATGAACACTGAAGCTTTCTTT. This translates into CAWGRMNTEAFF. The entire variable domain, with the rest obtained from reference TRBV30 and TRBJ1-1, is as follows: SQTIHQWPATLVQPVGSPLSLECTVEGTSNPNLYWYRQAAGRGLQLLFYSVGIGQISSEVPQNLSASRPQDRQFILSSKKLLLSDSGFYLCAWGRMNTEAFFGQGTRLTVV.

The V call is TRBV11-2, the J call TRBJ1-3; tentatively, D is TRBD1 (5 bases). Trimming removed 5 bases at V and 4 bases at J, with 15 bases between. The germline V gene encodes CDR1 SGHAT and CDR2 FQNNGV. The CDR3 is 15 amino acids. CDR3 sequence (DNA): TGTGCCAGCAGCATCACCGGGACTTTCGGAAACACCATATATTTT. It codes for CASSITGTFGNTIYF.

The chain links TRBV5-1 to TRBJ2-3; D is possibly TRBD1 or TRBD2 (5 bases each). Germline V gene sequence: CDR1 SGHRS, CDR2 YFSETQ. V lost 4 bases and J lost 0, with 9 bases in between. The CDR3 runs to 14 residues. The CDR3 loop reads CASSRDVSTDTQYF. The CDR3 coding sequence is TGCGCCAGCAGCCGGGACGTCAGCACAGATACGCAGTATTTT.

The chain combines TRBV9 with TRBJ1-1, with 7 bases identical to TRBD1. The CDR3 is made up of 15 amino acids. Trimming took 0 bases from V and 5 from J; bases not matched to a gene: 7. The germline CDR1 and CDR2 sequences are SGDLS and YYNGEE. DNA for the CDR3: TGTGCCAGCAGCGTAGAAACAGGGGTCTGGACTGAAGCTTTCTTT. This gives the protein CASSVETGVWTEAFF.

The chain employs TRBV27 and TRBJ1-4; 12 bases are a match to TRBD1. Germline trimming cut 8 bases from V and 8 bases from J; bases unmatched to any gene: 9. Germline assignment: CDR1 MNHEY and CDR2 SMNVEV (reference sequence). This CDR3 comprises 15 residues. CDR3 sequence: CASGTGGYQKEKLFF. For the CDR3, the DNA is TGTGCCAGCGGGACAGGGGGCTATCAGAAAGAAAAACTGTTTTTT.

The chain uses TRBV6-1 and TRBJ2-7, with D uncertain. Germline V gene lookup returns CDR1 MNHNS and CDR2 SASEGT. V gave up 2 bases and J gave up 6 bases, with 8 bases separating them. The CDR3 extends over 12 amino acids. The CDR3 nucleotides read TGTGCCAGCAGTGAAAATGGGTTCGAGCAGTACTTC. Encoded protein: CASSENGFEQYF.

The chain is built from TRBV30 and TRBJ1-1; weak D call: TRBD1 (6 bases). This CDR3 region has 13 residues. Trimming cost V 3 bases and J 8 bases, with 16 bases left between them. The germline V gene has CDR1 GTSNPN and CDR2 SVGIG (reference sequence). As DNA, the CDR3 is TGTGCCTGGAGGACAGGCCGCGAGTCGGAAGCTTTCTTT. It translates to CAWRTGRESEAFF.

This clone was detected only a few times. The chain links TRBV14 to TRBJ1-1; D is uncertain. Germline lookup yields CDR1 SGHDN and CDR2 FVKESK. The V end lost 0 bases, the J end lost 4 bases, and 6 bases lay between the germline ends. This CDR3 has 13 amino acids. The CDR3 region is CASSQELGTEAFF. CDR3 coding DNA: TGTGCCAGCAGCCAAGAACTTGGCACTGAAGCTTTCTTT.

CDR3 nucleotides: TGCGCCAGCAGCCCAGATGTTAACTATGGCTACACCTTC. Protein sequence: CASSPDVNYGYTF. The chain carries TRBV5-1 and TRBJ1-2; no clear D gene. Trimming pared 4 bases from V and 1 base from J, leaving 8 bases between. The CDR3 spans 13 residues. Germline-derived CDR1 and CDR2 are SGHRS and YFSETQ.

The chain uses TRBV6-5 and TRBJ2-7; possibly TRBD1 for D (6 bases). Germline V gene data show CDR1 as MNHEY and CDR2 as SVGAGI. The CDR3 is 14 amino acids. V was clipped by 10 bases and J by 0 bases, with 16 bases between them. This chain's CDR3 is CATSRAGASYEQYF. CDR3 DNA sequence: TGTGCCACCTCTCGGGCAGGGGCCTCCTACGAGCAGTACTTC.

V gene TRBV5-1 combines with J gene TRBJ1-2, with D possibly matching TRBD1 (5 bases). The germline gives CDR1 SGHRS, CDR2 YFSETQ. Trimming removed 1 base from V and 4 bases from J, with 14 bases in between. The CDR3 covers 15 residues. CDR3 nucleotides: TGCGCCAGCAGCTTGTCGGCGGGACGGATCTATGGCTACACCTTC. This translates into CASSLSAGRIYGYTF.

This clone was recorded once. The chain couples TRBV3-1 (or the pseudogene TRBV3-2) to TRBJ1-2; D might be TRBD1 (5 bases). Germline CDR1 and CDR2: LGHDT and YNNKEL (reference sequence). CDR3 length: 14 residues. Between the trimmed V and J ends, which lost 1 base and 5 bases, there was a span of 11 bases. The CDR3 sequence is CASSQVTDSYGYTF. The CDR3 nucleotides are TGTGCCAGCAGCCAAGTGACAGATTCATATGGCTACACCTTC.

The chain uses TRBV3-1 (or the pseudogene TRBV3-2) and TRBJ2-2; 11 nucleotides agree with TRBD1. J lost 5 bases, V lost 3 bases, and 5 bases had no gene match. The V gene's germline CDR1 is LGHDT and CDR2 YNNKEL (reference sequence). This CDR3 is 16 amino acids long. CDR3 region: CASSQTGTGGTGELFF. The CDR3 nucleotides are TGTGCCAGCAGCCAGACCGGGACAGGGGGGACCGGGGAGCTGTTTTTT.

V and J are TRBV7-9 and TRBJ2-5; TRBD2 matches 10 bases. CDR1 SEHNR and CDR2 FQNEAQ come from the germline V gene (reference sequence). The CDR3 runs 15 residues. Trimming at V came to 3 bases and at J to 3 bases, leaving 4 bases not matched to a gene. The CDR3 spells CASSLSGGAEETQYF. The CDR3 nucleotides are TGTGCCAGCAGCTTGAGCGGGGGGGCTGAAGAGACCCAGTACTTC.

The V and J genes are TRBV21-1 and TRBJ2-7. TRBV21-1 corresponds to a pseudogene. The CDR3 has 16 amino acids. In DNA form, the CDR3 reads TGTGCCAGCAGCAAAGTTTACGGGCTGAATCCCTACGAGCAGTACTTC. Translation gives CASSKVYGLNPYEQYF.

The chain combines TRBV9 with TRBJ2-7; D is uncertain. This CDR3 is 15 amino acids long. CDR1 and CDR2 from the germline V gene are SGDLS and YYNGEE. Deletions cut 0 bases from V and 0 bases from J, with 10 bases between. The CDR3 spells CASSVGVSSSYEQYF. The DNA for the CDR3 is TGTGCCAGCAGCGTAGGGGTGTCGAGCTCCTACGAGCAGTACTTC.

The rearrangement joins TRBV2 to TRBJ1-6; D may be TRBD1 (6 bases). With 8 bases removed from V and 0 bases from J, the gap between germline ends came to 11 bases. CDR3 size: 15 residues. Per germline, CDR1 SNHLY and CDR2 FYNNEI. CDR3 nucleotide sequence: TGTGCCAGCGGGCGGGACAACTCCTATAATTCACCCCTCCACTTT. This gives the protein CASGRDNSYNSPLHF.

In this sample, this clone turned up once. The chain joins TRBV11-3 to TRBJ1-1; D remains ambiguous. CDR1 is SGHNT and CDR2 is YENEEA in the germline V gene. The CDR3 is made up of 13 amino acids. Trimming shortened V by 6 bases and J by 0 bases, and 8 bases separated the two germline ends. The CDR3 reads CASSKSLNTEAFF. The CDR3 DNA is TGTGCCAGCAGTAAGAGCTTGAACACTGAAGCTTTCTTT.

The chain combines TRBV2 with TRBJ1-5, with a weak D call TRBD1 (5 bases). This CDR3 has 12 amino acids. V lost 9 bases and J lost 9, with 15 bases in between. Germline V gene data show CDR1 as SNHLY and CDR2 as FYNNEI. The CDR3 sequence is CASSWERGPQHF. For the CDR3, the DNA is TGTGCCAGTTCCTGGGAGAGGGGGCCCCAGCATTTT. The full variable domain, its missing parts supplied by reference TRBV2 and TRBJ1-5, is EPEVTQTPSHQVTQMGQEVILRCVPISNHLYFYWYRQILGQKVEFLVSFYNNEISEKSEIFDDQFSVERPDGSNFTLKIRSTKLEDSAMYFCASSWERGPQHFGDGTRLSIL.

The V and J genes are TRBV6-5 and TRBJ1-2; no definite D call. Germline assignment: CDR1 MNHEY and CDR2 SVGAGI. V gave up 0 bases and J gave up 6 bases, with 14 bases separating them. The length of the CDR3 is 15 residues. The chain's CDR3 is CASSYSGNRLDGYTF. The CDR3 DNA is TGTGCCAGCAGTTACTCCGGGAATCGGCTGGATGGCTACACCTTC.

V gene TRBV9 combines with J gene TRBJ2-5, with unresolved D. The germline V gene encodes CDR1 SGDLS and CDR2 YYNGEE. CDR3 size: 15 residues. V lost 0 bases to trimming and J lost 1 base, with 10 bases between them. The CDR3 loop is CASSVDVTPQETQYF. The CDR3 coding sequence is TGTGCCAGCAGCGTAGATGTCACCCCCCAAGAGACCCAGTACTTC.

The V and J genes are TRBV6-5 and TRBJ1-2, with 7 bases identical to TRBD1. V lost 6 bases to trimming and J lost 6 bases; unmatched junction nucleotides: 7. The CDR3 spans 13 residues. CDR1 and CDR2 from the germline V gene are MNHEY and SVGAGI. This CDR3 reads CASRDRLRNGYTF. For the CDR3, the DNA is TGTGCCAGCAGGGACAGGCTAAGGAATGGCTACACCTTC.

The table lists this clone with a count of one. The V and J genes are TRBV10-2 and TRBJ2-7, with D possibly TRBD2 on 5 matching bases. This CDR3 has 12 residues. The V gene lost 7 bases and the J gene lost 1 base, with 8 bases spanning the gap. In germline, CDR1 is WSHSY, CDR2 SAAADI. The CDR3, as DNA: TGCGCCAGCACCGGGATTTCCTACGAGCAGTACTTC. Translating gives CASTGISYEQYF.

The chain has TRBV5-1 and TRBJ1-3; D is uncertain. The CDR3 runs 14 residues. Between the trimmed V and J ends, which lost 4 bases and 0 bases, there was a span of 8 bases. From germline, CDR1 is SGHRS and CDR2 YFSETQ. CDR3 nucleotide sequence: TGCGCCAGCAGCGCGCCCAGCTCTGGAAACACCATATATTTT. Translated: CASSAPSSGNTIYF.

The CDR3 is CASSVGARNTEAFF. The CDR3 DNA reads as TGTGCCAGCAGCGTAGGGGCGAGAAACACTGAAGCTTTCTTT. The chain combines TRBV9 with TRBJ1-1, with no clear D. CDR3 length: 14 amino acids. V lost 0 bases, J lost 2 bases, and 8 bases lay in between. Per the germline V gene, CDR1 is SGDLS and CDR2 is YYNGEE.

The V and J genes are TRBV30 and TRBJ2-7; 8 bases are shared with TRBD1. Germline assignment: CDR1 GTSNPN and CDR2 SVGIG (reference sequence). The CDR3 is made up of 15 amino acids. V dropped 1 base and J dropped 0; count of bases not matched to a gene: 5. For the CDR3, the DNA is TGTGCCTGGAGTGGGGACAGGCGAAGCTCCTACGAGCAGTACTTC. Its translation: CAWSGDRRSSYEQYF.

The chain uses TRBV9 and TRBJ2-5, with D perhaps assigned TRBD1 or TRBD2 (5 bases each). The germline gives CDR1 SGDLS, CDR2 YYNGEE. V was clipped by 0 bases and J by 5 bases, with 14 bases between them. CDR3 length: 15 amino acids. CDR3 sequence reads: CASSVEGRAGETQYF. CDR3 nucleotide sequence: TGTGCCAGCAGCGTAGAGGGGCGGGCAGGGGAGACCCAGTACTTC.

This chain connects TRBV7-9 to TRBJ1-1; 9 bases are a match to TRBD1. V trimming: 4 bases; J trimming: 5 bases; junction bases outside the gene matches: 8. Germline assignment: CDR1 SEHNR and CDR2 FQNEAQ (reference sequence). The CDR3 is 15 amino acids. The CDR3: CASSSADRGDTEAFF. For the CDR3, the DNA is TGTGCCAGCAGCTCCGCGGACAGGGGTGATACTGAAGCTTTCTTT.

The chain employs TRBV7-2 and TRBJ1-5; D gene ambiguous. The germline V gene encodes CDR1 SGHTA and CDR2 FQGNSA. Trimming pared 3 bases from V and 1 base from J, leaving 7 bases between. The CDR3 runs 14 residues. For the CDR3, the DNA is TGTGCCAGCAGCTTCGGTCCGAGCAATCAGCCCCAGCATTTT. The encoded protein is CASSFGPSNQPQHF.

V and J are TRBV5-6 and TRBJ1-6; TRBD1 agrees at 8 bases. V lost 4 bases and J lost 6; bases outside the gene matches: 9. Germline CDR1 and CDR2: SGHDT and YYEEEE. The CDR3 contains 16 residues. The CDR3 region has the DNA TGTGCCAGCAGCCTGGGACAGGTGGGTTCTAATTCACCCCTCCACTTT. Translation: CASSLGQVGSNSPLHF. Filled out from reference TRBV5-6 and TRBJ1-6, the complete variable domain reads DAGVTQSPTHLIKTRGQQVTLRCSPKSGHDTVSWYQQALGQGPQFIFQYYEEEERQRGNFPDRFSGHQFPNYSSELNVNALLLGDSALYLCASSLGQVGSNSPLHFGNGTRLTVT.